A single sample is the source of the 29 T cell receptor beta chains below, sequenced in a study of cytomegalovirus exposure and HLA in healthy donors listed by TCRdb under 2017. The library was obtained by the immunoSEQ multiplex PCR assay. A mixture of 60 forward primers for TCR Vbeta segments and 13 reverse primers for TCR Jbeta segments was used in the multiplex PCR. TCRdb mirrors the immuneACCESS table, restricted to in-frame sequences. Some clones are absent from its copies; in checked studies, under half trace to an unresolved V gene, and the reason for the others is unknown. Within this sample are approximately 110,000 clones, with about three quarters of them counted one time only. The ten largest clonotypes hold less than 2.5% of the sample. Sequencing used PBMCs. These TCRs come from a man in his fifties in good health and CMV-seronegative.

This rearrangement joins TRBV7-8 to TRBJ2-7; D is undetermined. Germline CDR1 reads SGHVS; CDR2 reads FQNEAQ. V was clipped by 1 base and J by 3 bases, with 13 bases between them. There are 15 residues in the CDR3. The CDR3 nucleotides read TGTGCCAGCAGCTTAGAACCTCGTTTTAACTACGAGCAGTACGTC. The encoded protein is CASSLEPRFNYEQYV.

The chain is built from TRBV2 and TRBJ2-5; D is possibly TRBD2 (5 bases). Germline V lookup: CDR1 SNHLY, CDR2 FYNNEI. The CDR3 is 13 residues long. V was pared by 6 bases and J by 5 bases, with 13 bases between. DNA of the CDR3: TGTGCCAGCAGGTACTGGAGGTCCGAGACCCAGTACTTC. Its protein is CASRYWRSETQYF.

The chain carries TRBV11-1 and TRBJ2-1, with TRBD2 matching over 10 bases. There are 15 residues in the CDR3. V shed 3 bases and J 4 bases; nucleotides not matched to a gene: 3. Germline V gives CDR1 SGHAT, CDR2 FQDESV (reference sequence). CDR3 sequence: CASSFGSGGYNEQFF. The CDR3 region has the DNA TGTGCCAGCAGCTTTGGTAGCGGGGGGTACAATGAGCAGTTCTTC.

This chain uses TRBV18 with TRBJ1-5; D may be TRBD1 (5 bases). V lost 4 bases and J 6 bases, leaving 13 bases between the germline ends. Germline V CDR1 and CDR2: KGHSH, LQKENI. The CDR3 length is 14 residues. The DNA for the CDR3 is TGTGCCAGCTCACTAGGGGTGGTGGGTCAGCCCCAGCATTTT. Its translation: CASSLGVVGQPQHF.

The chain recombines TRBV19 with TRBJ2-3, with D maybe TRBD2 (5 bases). This CDR3 contains 13 residues. Trimming took 6 bases from V and 2 from J, leaving 9 bases between them. CDR1 LNHDA and CDR2 SQIVND come from the germline V gene (reference sequence). The CDR3 region is CASRTTYTDTQYF. The CDR3 DNA follows: TGTGCCAGTAGGACTACCTACACAGATACGCAGTATTTT.

The genes are TRBV6-6 and TRBJ1-5; D is possibly TRBD1 (5 bases). The germline V gene has CDR1 MNHNY and CDR2 SVGAGI (reference sequence). CDR3 size: 14 residues. Deletions cut 6 bases from V and 4 bases from J, with 13 bases between. CDR3 bases: TGTGCCAGCAGCCCCGGGGGTGGTAATCAGCCCCAGCATTTT. This codes for CASSPGGGNQPQHF.

This clone was found a few times. The rearrangement links TRBV6-6 to TRBJ2-6; D is perhaps TRBD1 (6 bases). The CDR3 contains 15 residues. Germline CDR1 is MNHNY and CDR2 is SVGAGI (reference sequence). The V and J ends lost 3 bases and 4 bases respectively, with 10 bases between them. This CDR3 is CASSYNRGGANVLTF. CDR3 nucleotide sequence: TGTGCCAGCAGTTATAATAGGGGGGGGGCCAACGTCCTGACTTTC.

The chain joins TRBV5-1 to TRBJ2-3; D perhaps matches TRBD2 (5 bases). CDR1 SGHRS and CDR2 YFSETQ come from the germline V gene. The CDR3 is made up of 14 amino acids. Trimming stripped 0 bases from V and 5 bases from J, with 10 bases between. CDR3 in DNA: TGCGCCAGCAGCTTGGCGCCAAGCGGAGATACGCAGTATTTT. Protein sequence: CASSLAPSGDTQYF.

The gene calls are TRBV6-5 and TRBJ1-1; a possible D gene is TRBD1 (6 bases). V lost 1 base, J lost 0 bases, and 12 bases lay in between. The CDR3 has 16 amino acids. Per the germline V gene, CDR1 is MNHEY and CDR2 is SVGAGI. CDR3 in DNA: TGTGCCAGCAGTTACTGGGGGGGCGCGGTGAACACTGAAGCTTTCTTT. This gives the protein CASSYWGGAVNTEAFF.

V and J are TRBV11-2 and TRBJ2-1; D perhaps matches TRBD2 (6 bases). Germline loops: CDR1 SGHAT, CDR2 FQNNGV. V was trimmed by 4 bases and J by 10 bases, leaving 14 bases between them. The CDR3 totals 13 residues. CDR3 residues: CASSSLTRLEQFF. As DNA, the CDR3 is TGTGCCAGCAGCTCCTTGACTAGGCTAGAGCAGTTCTTC.

V and J are TRBV5-4 and TRBJ1-1; 7 bases match TRBD1. J lost 2 bases, V lost 2 bases, and 6 bases had no gene match. The CDR3 has 15 amino acids. Germline CDR1 and CDR2: SGHNT and YYREEE (reference sequence). CDR3 residues: CASSFFDRANTEAFF. The CDR3 DNA follows: TGTGCCAGCAGCTTTTTTGACAGGGCTAACACTGAAGCTTTCTTT.

The CDR3 loop reads CASSRGGPNTGELFF. The CDR3 DNA is TGCGCCAGCAGCCGGGGGGGACCGAACACCGGGGAGCTGTTTTTT. The chain carries TRBV5-1 and TRBJ2-2; 8 bases match TRBD2. Germline CDR1 reads SGHRS; CDR2 reads YFSETQ. Germline trimming cut 4 bases from V and 0 bases from J; bases unmatched to any gene: 2. The CDR3 runs 15 residues.

This clone came up once. The chain has TRBV4-2 and TRBJ1-6, with D hard to call. The V gene's germline CDR1 is LGHNA and CDR2 YNFKEQ. The CDR3 is made up of 17 amino acids. V was shortened by 0 bases and J by 0 bases, with 9 bases between the two germline ends. The CDR3 is CASSQDRLSSYNSPLHF. In DNA, the CDR3 is TGTGCCAGCAGCCAAGATAGACTTAGCTCCTATAATTCACCCCTCCACTTT.

The chain combines TRBV5-5 with TRBJ1-5; 9 bases line up with TRBD1. Germline lookup yields CDR1 SGHKS and CDR2 YYEKEE (reference sequence). Trimming at V came to 5 bases and at J to 2 bases, leaving 5 bases not matched to a gene. There are 15 residues in the CDR3. The CDR3 sequence is CASRAGQGGNQPQHF. The CDR3 DNA reads TGTGCCAGCAGGGCGGGACAGGGTGGCAATCAGCCCCAGCATTTT. Drawing the rest from reference TRBV5-5 and TRBJ1-5, the complete variable domain is DAGVTQSPTHLIKTRGQQVTLRCSPISGHKSVSWYQQVLGQGPQFIFQYYEKEERGRGNFPDRFSARQFPNYSSELNVNALLLGDSALYLCASRAGQGGNQPQHFGDGTRLSIL.

The V and J genes are TRBV7-9 and TRBJ1-6; tentative D call: TRBD1 (5 bases). Trimming cost V 5 bases and J 2 bases, with 16 bases left between them. The length of the CDR3 is 17 residues. Germline CDR1 reads SEHNR; CDR2 reads FQNEAQ (reference sequence). The CDR3 nucleotides are TGTGCCAGCAGCCCAGAGGGGAGGTTCCCCTATAATTCACCCCTCCACTTT. Translation gives CASSPEGRFPYNSPLHF.

The rearrangement links TRBV6-1 to TRBJ2-3, with TRBD1 matching over 7 bases. CDR3 length equals 20 residues. V dropped 2 bases and J dropped 0; count of bases not matched to a gene: 17. Per germline, CDR1 MNHNS and CDR2 SASEGT. The CDR3 bases are TGTGCCAGCAGTGAATACCCCCCCCGGGCCGAGACAGGGAGCACAGATACGCAGTATTTT. Amino acid sequence: CASSEYPPRAETGSTDTQYF.

This clone was found once. This chain uses TRBV6-1 with TRBJ2-3; a weak D match, TRBD1 (5 bases). Trimming removed 5 bases from V and 2 bases from J, with 11 bases in between. Germline CDR1 MNHNS, CDR2 SASEGT. The CDR3 has 14 amino acids. The CDR3 protein is CASSWADITDTQYF. The DNA of the CDR3 is TGTGCCAGCAGTTGGGCGGACATCACAGATACGCAGTATTTT.

Note on this clone: This CDR3 is also generated by other DNA sequences in the sample. The chain has TRBV9 and TRBJ1-6; a weak D match, TRBD1 (5 bases). V gave up 0 bases and J gave up 10 bases, with 14 bases separating them. Germline values: CDR1 SGDLS, CDR2 YYNGEE. The CDR3 totals 15 residues. The CDR3 region is CASSVDGQGGSPLHF. The CDR3 bases are TGTGCCAGCAGCGTAGACGGGCAGGGTGGGTCACCCCTCCACTTT.

CDR3 in amino acids: CASSLGLAGYEQFF. DNA of the CDR3: TGTGCCAGCAGCTTGGGACTAGCGGGGTATGAGCAGTTCTTC. This chain uses TRBV7-9 with TRBJ2-1; TRBD2 matches at 13 bases. There are 14 residues in the CDR3. Germline CDR1 reads SEHNR; CDR2 reads FQNEAQ (reference sequence). The V segment lost 3 bases and the J segment 8 bases; nucleotides outside the gene matches: 1.

This clone was picked up one time. The V and J genes are TRBV5-4 and TRBJ2-1; 12 bases line up with TRBD2. The CDR3 covers 15 residues. Germline CDR1 and CDR2: SGHNT and YYREEE (reference sequence). The V gene end was trimmed by 4 bases and the J gene end by 7 bases; junction bases not matched to a gene: 6. Here the CDR3 reads CASSVTSGGLNEQFF. DNA of the CDR3: TGTGCCAGCAGCGTGACTAGCGGGGGTCTTAATGAGCAGTTCTTC.

The chain combines TRBV7-2 with TRBJ2-7; D is possibly TRBD2 (5 bases). The CDR3 is 14 amino acids. The germline gives CDR1 SGHTA, CDR2 FQGNSA. V was pared by 1 base and J by 5 bases, with 12 bases between. CDR3 in amino acids: CASSLGLARNEQYV. The DNA of the CDR3 is TGTGCCAGCAGCTTAGGGCTAGCTAGAAACGAGCAGTACGTC.

The chain employs TRBV6-5 and TRBJ1-1; weak D call: TRBD1 (6 bases). In germline, CDR1 is MNHEY, CDR2 SVGAGI. This CDR3 has 15 residues. V was trimmed by 5 bases and J by 1 base, leaving 14 bases between them. The CDR3 DNA follows: TGTGCCAGCAGTCAAAACAGGGAAACGAACACTGAAGCTTTCTTT. Translated, it gives CASSQNRETNTEAFF.

Turning to this clone: The junction differs from germline at one of its ends, possibly a read error. The chain employs TRBV7-9 and TRBJ2-7; TRBD1 matches at 9 bases. Germline CDR1 is SEHNR and CDR2 is FQNEAQ (reference sequence). The CDR3 runs to 16 residues. The CDR3 coding sequence is TGTTCCAGCAGCCCCTATCCCGACAGGGGGGCTAACGAGCAGTACTTC. This encodes CSSSPYPDRGANEQYF.

The DNA of the CDR3 is TGTGCCAGCAGCAAATTAGGGGACGGGGGTTTGGCTGAAGCTTTCTTT. It encodes CASSKLGDGGLAEAFF. V gene TRBV13 combines with J gene TRBJ1-1; weak D call: TRBD1 (5 bases). This CDR3 is 16 amino acids long. Trimming pared 5 bases from V and 6 bases from J, leaving 22 bases between. Germline V gene lookup returns CDR1 PRHDT and CDR2 FYEKMQ (reference sequence).

V is TRBV7-9 and J is TRBJ2-3, with TRBD2 as a possible D gene (6 bases). This CDR3 comprises 17 residues. The V and J ends lost 5 bases and 4 bases respectively, with 22 bases between them. CDR1 is SEHNR, CDR2 FQNEAQ, per germline (reference sequence). The CDR3 reads CASSHTAGTHSADTQYF. In DNA, the CDR3 is TGTGCCAGCAGCCACACCGCCGGGACTCATAGCGCAGATACGCAGTATTTT.

This clone has only a few counts. This rearrangement joins TRBV5-1 to TRBJ1-6; a weak D match, TRBD1 (5 bases). V was shortened by 0 bases and J by 4 bases, with 11 bases between the two germline ends. The germline V gene has CDR1 SGHRS and CDR2 YFSETQ. This CDR3 has 16 residues. CDR3 sequence reads: CASSLAGLRYNSPLHF. CDR3 in DNA: TGCGCCAGCAGCTTGGCAGGGCTAAGGTATAATTCACCCCTCCACTTT.

The V call is TRBV7-2, the J call TRBJ2-7; D is undetermined. Trimming removed 2 bases from V and 2 bases from J, with 13 bases in between. Germline lookup yields CDR1 SGHTA and CDR2 FQGNSA. The CDR3 has 15 residues. The CDR3 sequence is CASSLTLAGTYEQYF. CDR3 sequence (DNA): TGTGCCAGCAGCTTAACCTTGGCAGGAACCTACGAGCAGTACTTC.

The chain joins TRBV2 to TRBJ2-4, with D hard to call. Trimming cost V 7 bases and J 3 bases, with 7 bases left between them. The germline V gene has CDR1 SNHLY and CDR2 FYNNEI. The CDR3 is 12 amino acids. In nucleotides, the CDR3 is TGTGCCAGCACCACAGACAAAAACATTCAGTACTTC. Amino acid sequence: CASTTDKNIQYF. Full variable domain (outside the CDR3, taken from reference TRBV2 and TRBJ2-4): EPEVTQTPSHQVTQMGQEVILRCVPISNHLYFYWYRQILGQKVEFLVSFYNNEISEKSEIFDDQFSVERPDGSNFTLKIRSTKLEDSAMYFCASTTDKNIQYFGAGTRLSVL.

The chain employs TRBV5-1 and TRBJ2-7, with 9 bases identical to TRBD1. J lost 7 bases, V lost 0 bases, and 5 bases had no gene match. The CDR3 covers 14 residues. Germline CDR1 is SGHRS and CDR2 is YFSETQ. CDR3 bases: TGCGCCAGCAGCTTGGCGGGACAGGGAGCGGAGCAGTACTTC. It translates to CASSLAGQGAEQYF.